Included here is one T cell receptor (beta chain) sequence, with context. The antigen remains undetermined. The record originates from a study of T-cell memory formation after mild COVID-19. V shed 5 bases and J 2 bases; nucleotides not matched to a gene: 10. The CDR3 consists of 15 residues. Germline loops: CDR1 SQVTM, CDR2 ANQGSEA. TCRdb reprocessed the 5' RACE reads via MiXCR and lists one record per CDR3 protein. The sample has about 390,000 distinct CDR3 sequences; about 16% are singletons. Study-level points and caveats: Shrinking CD4+ clones were chiefly CM and EM; CD8+ ones were chiefly EMRA.

This clonotype was sampled from a man aged 18 to 29 who had mild COVID-19 (a few samples of this study predate the infection). Cell type and time point are not known. The sample was PBMCs or a T cell subset sorted from them (not recorded which). The rearrangement links TRBV29-1 to TRBJ2-3; 7 nucleotides line up with TRBD1. The CDR3 sequence is CSVKPRDRNTDTQYF. The CDR3 region has the DNA TGCAGCGTTAAACCACGGGACAGAAACACAGATACGCAGTATTTT.